This entry concerns a single T cell receptor (beta chain). Its specificity is not known. Distinct nucleotide sequences in the sample also encode this CDR3. There are 15 residues in the CDR3. Germline values: CDR1 SGHRS, CDR2 YFSETQ. Trimming at V came to 0 bases and at J to 2 bases, leaving 4 bases not matched to a gene. The data belong to a study of cytomegalovirus exposure and HLA in healthy donors. Notes on the study in general: Owing to their indistinguishability, certain V segments, notably TRBV6-2 and TRBV6-3, were excluded.

PCR used 60 Vbeta primers and 13 Jbeta primers. The table came from immunoSEQ multiplex PCR; TCRdb's copy has only in-frame clones and leaves some out. Of about 120,000 clones listed, 17% were seen once; the top ten hold roughly 2.7%. The donors (healthy individuals) were bone marrow donors. What was sequenced was PBMCs. The gene calls are TRBV5-1 and TRBJ2-5; the match to TRBD2 covers 7 bases. The receptor was isolated from a female donor in good health and CMV-seropositive. The CDR3 DNA reads TGCGCCAGCAGCTTGGCGGGGACTACACAAGAGACCCAGTACTTC. Protein sequence: CASSLAGTTQETQYF. The full variable domain, in which reference TRBV5-1 and TRBJ2-5 provide the parts outside the CDR3, is KAGVTQTPRYLIKTRGQQVTLSCSPISGHRSVSWYQQTPGQGLQFLFEYFSETQRNKGNFPGRFSGRQFSNSRSEMNVSTLELGDSALYLCASSLAGTTQETQYFGPGTRLLVL.